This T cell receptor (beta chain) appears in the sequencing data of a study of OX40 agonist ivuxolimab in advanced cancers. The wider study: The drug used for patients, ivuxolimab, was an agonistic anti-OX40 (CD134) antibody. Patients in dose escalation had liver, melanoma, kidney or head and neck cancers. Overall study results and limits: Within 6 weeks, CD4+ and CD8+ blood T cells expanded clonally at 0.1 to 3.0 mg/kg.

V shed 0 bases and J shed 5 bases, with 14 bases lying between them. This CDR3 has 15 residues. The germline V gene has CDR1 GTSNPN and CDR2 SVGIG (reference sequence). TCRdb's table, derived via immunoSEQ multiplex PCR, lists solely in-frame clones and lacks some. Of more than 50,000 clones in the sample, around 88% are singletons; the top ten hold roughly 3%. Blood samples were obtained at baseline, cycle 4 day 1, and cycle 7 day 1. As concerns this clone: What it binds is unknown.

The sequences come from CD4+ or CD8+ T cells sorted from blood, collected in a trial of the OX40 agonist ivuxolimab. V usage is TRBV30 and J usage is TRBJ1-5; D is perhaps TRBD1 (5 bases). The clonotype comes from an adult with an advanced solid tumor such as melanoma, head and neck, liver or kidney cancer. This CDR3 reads CAWSVGGNMDQPQHF. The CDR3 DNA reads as TGTGCCTGGAGTGTTGGGGGAAATATGGATCAGCCCCAGCATTTT.